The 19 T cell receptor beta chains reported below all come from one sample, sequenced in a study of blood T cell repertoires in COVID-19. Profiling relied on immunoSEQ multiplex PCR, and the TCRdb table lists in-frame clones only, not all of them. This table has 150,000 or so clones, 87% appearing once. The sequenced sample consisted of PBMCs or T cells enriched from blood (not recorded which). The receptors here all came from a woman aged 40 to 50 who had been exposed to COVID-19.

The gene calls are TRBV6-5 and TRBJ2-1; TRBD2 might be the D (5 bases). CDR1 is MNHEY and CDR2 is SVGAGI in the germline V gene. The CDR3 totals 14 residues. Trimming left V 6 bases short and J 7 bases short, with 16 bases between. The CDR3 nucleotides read TGTGCCAGCAGATCCCCTCCGGGGTTGAATGAGCAGTTCTTC. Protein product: CASRSPPGLNEQFF.

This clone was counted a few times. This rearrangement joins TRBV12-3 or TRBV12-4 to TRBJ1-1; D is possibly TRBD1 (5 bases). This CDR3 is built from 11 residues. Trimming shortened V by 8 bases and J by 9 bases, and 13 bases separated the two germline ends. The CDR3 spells CASVRGSQAFF. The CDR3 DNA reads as TGTGCCAGCGTTCGGGGGAGTCAAGCTTTCTTT.

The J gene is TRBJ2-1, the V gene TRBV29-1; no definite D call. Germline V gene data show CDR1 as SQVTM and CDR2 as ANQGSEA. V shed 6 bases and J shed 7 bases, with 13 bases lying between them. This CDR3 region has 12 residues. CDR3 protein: CSVDPLRNEQFF. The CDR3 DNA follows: TGCAGCGTGGATCCCTTGCGGAATGAGCAGTTCTTC.

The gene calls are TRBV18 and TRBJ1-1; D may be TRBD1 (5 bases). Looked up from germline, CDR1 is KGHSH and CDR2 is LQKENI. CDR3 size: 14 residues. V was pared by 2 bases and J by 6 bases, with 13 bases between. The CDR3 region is CASSPRRGDAEAFF. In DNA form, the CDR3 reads TGTGCCAGCTCACCAAGGCGGGGGGACGCTGAAGCTTTCTTT. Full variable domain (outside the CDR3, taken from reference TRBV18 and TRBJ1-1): NAGVMQNPRHLVRRRGQEARLRCSPMKGHSHVYWYRQLPEEGLKFMVYLQKENIIDESGMPKERFSAEFPKEGPSILRIQQVVRGDSAAYFCASSPRRGDAEAFFGQGTRLTVV.

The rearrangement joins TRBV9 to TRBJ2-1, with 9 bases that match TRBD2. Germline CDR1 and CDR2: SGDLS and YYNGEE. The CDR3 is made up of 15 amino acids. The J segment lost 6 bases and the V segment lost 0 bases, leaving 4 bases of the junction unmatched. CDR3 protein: CASSVVAGELNEQFF. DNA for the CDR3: TGTGCCAGCAGCGTAGTAGCGGGAGAGCTCAATGAGCAGTTCTTC.

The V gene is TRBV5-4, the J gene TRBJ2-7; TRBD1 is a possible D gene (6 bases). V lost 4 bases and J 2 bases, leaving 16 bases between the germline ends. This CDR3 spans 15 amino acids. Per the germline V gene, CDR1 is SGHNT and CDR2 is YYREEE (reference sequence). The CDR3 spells CASSAQGSGTYEQYF. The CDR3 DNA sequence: TGTGCCAGCAGCGCCCAGGGGTCTGGGACCTACGAGCAGTACTTC. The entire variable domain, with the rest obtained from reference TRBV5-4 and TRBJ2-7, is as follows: ETGVTQSPTHLIKTRGQQVTLRCSSQSGHNTVSWYQQALGQGPQFIFQYYREEENGRGNFPPRFSGLQFPNYSSELNVNALELDDSALYLCASSAQGSGTYEQYFGPGTRLTVT.

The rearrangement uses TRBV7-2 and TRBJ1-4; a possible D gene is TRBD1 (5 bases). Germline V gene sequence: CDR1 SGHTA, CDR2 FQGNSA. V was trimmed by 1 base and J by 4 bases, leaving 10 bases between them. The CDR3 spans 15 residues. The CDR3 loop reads CASSLGDRDNEKLFF. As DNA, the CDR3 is TGTGCCAGCAGCTTAGGTGACAGAGATAATGAAAAACTGTTTTTT.

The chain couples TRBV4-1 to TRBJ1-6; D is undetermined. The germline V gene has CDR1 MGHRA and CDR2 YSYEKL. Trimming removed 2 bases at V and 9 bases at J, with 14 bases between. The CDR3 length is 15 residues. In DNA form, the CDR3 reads TGCGCCAGCAGCCAATACGATCCTATAACTTCACCCCTCCACTTT. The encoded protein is CASSQYDPITSPLHF.

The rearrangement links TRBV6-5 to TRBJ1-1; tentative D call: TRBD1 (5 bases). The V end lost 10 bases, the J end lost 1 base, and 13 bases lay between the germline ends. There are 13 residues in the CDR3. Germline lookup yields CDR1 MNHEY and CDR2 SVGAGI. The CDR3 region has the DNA TGTGCCACAATGGGGCAGGGGAACACTGAAGCTTTCTTT. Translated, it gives CATMGQGNTEAFF.

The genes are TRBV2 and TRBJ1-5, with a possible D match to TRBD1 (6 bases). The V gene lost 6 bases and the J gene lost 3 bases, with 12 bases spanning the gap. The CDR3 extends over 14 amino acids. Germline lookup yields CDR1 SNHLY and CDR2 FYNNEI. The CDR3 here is CASRQGSHNQPQHF. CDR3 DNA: TGTGCCAGCAGACAGGGATCCCACAATCAGCCCCAGCATTTT.

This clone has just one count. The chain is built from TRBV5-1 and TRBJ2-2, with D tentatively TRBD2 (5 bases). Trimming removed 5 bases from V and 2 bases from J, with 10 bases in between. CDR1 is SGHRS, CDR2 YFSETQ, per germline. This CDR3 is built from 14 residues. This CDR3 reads CASSSRDNTGELFF. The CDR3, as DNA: TGCGCCAGCAGTTCTCGGGATAACACCGGGGAGCTGTTTTTT. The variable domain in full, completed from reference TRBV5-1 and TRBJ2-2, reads KAGVTQTPRYLIKTRGQQVTLSCSPISGHRSVSWYQQTPGQGLQFLFEYFSETQRNKGNFPGRFSGRQFSNSRSEMNVSTLELGDSALYLCASSSRDNTGELFFGEGSRLTVL.

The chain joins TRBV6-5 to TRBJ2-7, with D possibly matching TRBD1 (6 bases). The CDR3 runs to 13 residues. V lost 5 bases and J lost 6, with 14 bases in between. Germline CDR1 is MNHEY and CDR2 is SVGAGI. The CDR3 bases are TGTGCCAGCAGTATACCGAGAGGGGGCGAGCAGTACTTC. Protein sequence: CASSIPRGGEQYF.

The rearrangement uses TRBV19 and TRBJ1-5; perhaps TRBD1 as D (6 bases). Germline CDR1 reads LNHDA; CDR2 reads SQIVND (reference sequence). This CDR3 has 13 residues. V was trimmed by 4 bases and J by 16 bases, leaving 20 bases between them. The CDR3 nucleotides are TGTGCCAGTAGTAGCAGGGAGAGAGGGGACAATCATTTT. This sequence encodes CASSSRERGDNHF.

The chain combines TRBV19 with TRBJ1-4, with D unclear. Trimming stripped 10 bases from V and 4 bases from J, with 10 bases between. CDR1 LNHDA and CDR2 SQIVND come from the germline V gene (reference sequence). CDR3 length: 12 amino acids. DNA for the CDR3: TGTGCCACCGGACGGGGTAATGAAAAACTGTTTTTT. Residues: CATGRGNEKLFF.

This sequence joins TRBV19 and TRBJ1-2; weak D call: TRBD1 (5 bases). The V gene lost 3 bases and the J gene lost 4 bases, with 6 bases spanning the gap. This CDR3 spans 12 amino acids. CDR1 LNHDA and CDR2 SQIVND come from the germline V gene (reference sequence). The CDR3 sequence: CASSMTVYGYTF. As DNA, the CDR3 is TGTGCCAGTAGTATGACAGTCTATGGCTACACCTTC.

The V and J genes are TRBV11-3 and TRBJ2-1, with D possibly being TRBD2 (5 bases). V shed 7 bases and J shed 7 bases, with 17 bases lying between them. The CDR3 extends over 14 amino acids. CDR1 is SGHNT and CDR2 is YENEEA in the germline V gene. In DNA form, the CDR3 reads TGTGCCAGCATCAAGACCCGGGCGGGTAATGAGCAGTTCTTC. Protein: CASIKTRAGNEQFF.

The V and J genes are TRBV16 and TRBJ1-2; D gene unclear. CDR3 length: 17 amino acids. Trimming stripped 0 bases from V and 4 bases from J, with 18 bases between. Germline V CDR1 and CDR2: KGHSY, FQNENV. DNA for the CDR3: TGTGCCAGCAGCCAATCCCTCAACAAATTAGGAGGCTATGGCTACACCTTC. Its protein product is CASSQSLNKLGGYGYTF.

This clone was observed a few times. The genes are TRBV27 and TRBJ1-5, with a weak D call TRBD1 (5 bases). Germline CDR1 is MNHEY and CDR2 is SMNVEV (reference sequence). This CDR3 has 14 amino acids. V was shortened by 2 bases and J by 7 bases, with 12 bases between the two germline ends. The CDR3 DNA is TGTGCCAGCAGTTTAGACAGTTTGACGCAGCCCCAGCATTTT. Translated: CASSLDSLTQPQHF.

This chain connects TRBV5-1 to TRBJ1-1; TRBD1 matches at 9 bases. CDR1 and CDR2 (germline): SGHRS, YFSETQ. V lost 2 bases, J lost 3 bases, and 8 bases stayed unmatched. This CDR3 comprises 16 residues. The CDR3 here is CASSFGTGNLYTEAFF. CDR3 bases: TGCGCCAGCAGCTTCGGGACAGGGAATCTATACACTGAAGCTTTCTTT. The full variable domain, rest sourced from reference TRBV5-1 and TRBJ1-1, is KAGVTQTPRYLIKTRGQQVTLSCSPISGHRSVSWYQQTPGQGLQFLFEYFSETQRNKGNFPGRFSGRQFSNSRSEMNVSTLELGDSALYLCASSFGTGNLYTEAFFGQGTRLTVV.